The 29 T cell receptor beta chains given below trace back to one sample, sequenced in a study of OX40 agonist ivuxolimab in advanced cancers. This table comes from immunoSEQ multiplex PCR, and its TCRdb copy is limited to in-frame clones, with some not included. This table has 50,000 to 65,000 clones, approximately 90% appearing once. The input for sequencing was CD4+ or CD8+ T cells sorted from blood, taken in a trial of the OX40 agonist ivuxolimab. All receptors derive from an adult with an advanced solid tumor such as melanoma, head and neck, liver or kidney cancer.

The chain has TRBV4-2 and TRBJ2-3; 9 bases fit TRBD2. Germline loops: CDR1 LGHNA, CDR2 YNFKEQ. The CDR3 sequence is 17 residues long. The V gene end was trimmed by 0 bases and the J gene end by 2 bases; junction bases not matched to a gene: 6. CDR3 sequence: CASSQEVAGGTTDTQYF. The CDR3 bases are TGTGCCAGCAGCCAAGAAGTCGCGGGAGGGACCACAGATACGCAGTATTTT.

This clone was seen a few times. This rearrangement joins TRBV4-1 to TRBJ1-2; possibly TRBD1 for D (5 bases). CDR1 and CDR2 (germline): MGHRA, YSYEKL. The CDR3 loop spans 15 amino acids. Deletions cut 5 bases from V and 1 base from J, with 14 bases between. The CDR3 DNA follows: TGCGCCAGCAGCTTCCGACAGAGTTATAACTATGGCTACACCTTC. As protein: CASSFRQSYNYGYTF.

The count of this clone is one. The chain uses TRBV19 and TRBJ2-3; a weak D match, TRBD1 (6 bases). The V gene's germline CDR1 is LNHDA and CDR2 SQIVND (reference sequence). Trimming took 4 bases from V and 6 from J, leaving 17 bases between them. The CDR3 has 15 amino acids. CDR3 loop: CASSTRGTGWDTQYF. The CDR3 DNA follows: TGTGCCAGTAGTACCAGAGGAACAGGGTGGGATACGCAGTATTTT.

The CDR3 loop reads CASRRTSGNTGELFF. The CDR3 DNA follows: TGTGCCAGCAGGAGGACTAGCGGAAACACCGGGGAGCTGTTTTTT. V and J are TRBV9 and TRBJ2-2, with 10 bases that match TRBD2. CDR1 and CDR2 (germline): SGDLS, YYNGEE. The CDR3 contains 15 residues. The V and J ends lost 5 bases and 2 bases, in that order; junction bases with no gene match: 3.

The chain couples TRBV19 to TRBJ2-3, with 10 bases identical to TRBD2. V was clipped by 7 bases and J by 6 bases; unmatched bases: 10. The CDR3 runs to 15 residues. The germline V gene has CDR1 LNHDA and CDR2 SQIVND (reference sequence). The CDR3 protein is CASNPLAGARDTQYF. In nucleotides, the CDR3 is TGTGCCAGTAACCCTCTAGCGGGAGCAAGGGATACGCAGTATTTT.

This clone was found once. J is TRBJ1-5 and V is TRBV4-2; TRBD1 aligns across 9 bases. Germline trimming cut 0 bases from V and 4 bases from J; bases unmatched to any gene: 7. The CDR3 is made up of 17 amino acids. Germline assignment: CDR1 LGHNA and CDR2 YNFKEQ. CDR3 sequence (DNA): TGTGCCAGCAGCCAAGAGATTACAGGGGGCAGGAATCAGCCCCAGCATTTT. It yields the protein CASSQEITGGRNQPQHF.

The chain has TRBV7-6 and TRBJ2-3; the D gene is possibly TRBD2 (6 bases). Germline V gene data show CDR1 as SGHVS and CDR2 as FNYEAQ. V was clipped by 5 bases and J by 2 bases, with 23 bases between them. The CDR3 loop spans 18 amino acids. CDR3: CASSPPGGGWGYTDTQYF. In DNA, the CDR3 is TGTGCCAGCAGCCCACCTGGAGGAGGGTGGGGGTACACAGATACGCAGTATTTT.

V usage is TRBV7-2 and J usage is TRBJ1-2, with a possible D match to TRBD1 (5 bases). Per germline, CDR1 SGHTA and CDR2 FQGNSA. The CDR3 is 14 amino acids. V lost 5 bases, J lost 3 bases, and 13 bases lay in between. As DNA, the CDR3 is TGTGCCAGCAGCGCTACAGACAGATACTATGGCTACACCTTC. Translation gives CASSATDRYYGYTF.

J is TRBJ2-3 and V is TRBV19, with D maybe TRBD2 (5 bases). CDR3 length equals 14 residues. Trimming took off 3 bases at V and 6 bases at J, with 13 bases between the two ends. Germline-derived CDR1 and CDR2 are LNHDA and SQIVND (reference sequence). DNA of the CDR3: TGTGCCAGTAGTATTTCACTAGTTAAGGATACGCAGTATTTT. It specifies CASSISLVKDTQYF. Using reference TRBV19 and TRBJ2-3 for the parts outside the CDR3, the full variable domain is DGGITQSPKYLFRKEGQNVTLSCEQNLNHDAMYWYRQDPGQGLRLIYYSQIVNDFQKGDIAEGYSVSREKKESFPLTVTSAQKNPTAFYLCASSISLVKDTQYFGPGTRLTVL.

Worth noting for this clone: The junction departs from the called germline gene at one end, perhaps through a read error. The CDR3 sequence is CASSLAGVSDTQYF. CDR3 nucleotide sequence: TGTGCCAGCAGCCTAGCGGGAGTGTCAGATACGCAGTATTTT. The rearrangement joins TRBV7-2 to TRBJ2-3; 10 bases map to TRBD2. The germline V gene encodes CDR1 SGHTA and CDR2 FQGNSA. CDR3 length equals 14 residues.

CDR3: CASSEQGGGEKLFF. The CDR3 DNA reads as TGTGCCAGCAGCGAACAGGGAGGAGGGGAAAAACTGTTTTTT. This sequence joins TRBV7-9 and TRBJ1-4; TRBD1 is a possible D gene (6 bases). Trimming cost V 5 bases and J 8 bases, with 15 bases left between them. This CDR3 comprises 14 residues. Germline loops: CDR1 SEHNR, CDR2 FQNEAQ (reference sequence).

The genes are TRBV6-1 and TRBJ2-5, with 10 bases fitting TRBD2. The CDR3 length is 15 residues. Germline CDR1 is MNHNS and CDR2 is SASEGT. The junction had 5 bases not matched to a gene; V was cut back by 2 bases and J by 5 bases. The CDR3 reads CASSEQREGGETQYF. Written as DNA, the CDR3 is TGTGCCAGCAGTGAACAGCGGGAGGGAGGGGAGACCCAGTACTTC.

The chain couples TRBV5-6 to TRBJ2-7, with 8 bases aligning to TRBD2. V shed 3 bases and J 0 bases; nucleotides not matched to a gene: 5. The CDR3 is 15 amino acids. Germline values: CDR1 SGHDT, CDR2 YYEEEE. CDR3 loop: CASSSPTSASYEQYF. DNA of the CDR3: TGTGCCAGCAGCTCGCCGACTAGCGCCTCCTACGAGCAGTACTTC.

In its sample, this clone was seen once. V is TRBV7-8 and J is TRBJ1-1; 7 nucleotides line up with TRBD1. The CDR3 has 14 residues. Germline CDR1 and CDR2: SGHVS and FQNEAQ. J lost 5 bases, V lost 6 bases, and 9 bases had no gene match. CDR3 loop: CASSYTVQGTEAFF. The CDR3 DNA is TGTGCCAGCAGTTACACGGTACAGGGGACTGAAGCTTTCTTT. The variable domain in full, completed from reference TRBV7-8 and TRBJ1-1, reads GAGVSQSPRYKVAKRGQDVALRCDPISGHVSLFWYQQALGQGPEFLTYFQNEAQLDKSGLPSDRFFAERPEGSVSTLKIQRTQQEDSAVYLCASSYTVQGTEAFFGQGTRLTVV.

The chain employs TRBV9 and TRBJ2-1; 10 nucleotides match TRBD2. Germline lookup yields CDR1 SGDLS and CDR2 YYNGEE. The CDR3 is 15 amino acids. The V segment lost 0 bases and the J segment 8 bases; nucleotides outside the gene matches: 5. CDR3 region: CASSVDLAGEHEQFF. The CDR3 DNA reads as TGTGCCAGCAGCGTAGACCTAGCGGGAGAGCATGAGCAGTTCTTC.

The chain recombines TRBV7-9 with TRBJ1-1; the match to TRBD1 covers 7 bases. CDR3 length equals 13 residues. The germline CDR1 and CDR2 sequences are SEHNR and FQNEAQ (reference sequence). V trimming: 5 bases; J trimming: 10 bases; junction bases outside the gene matches: 10. The CDR3 DNA reads TGTGCCAGCAGCCTTTTATGGGACAGAGGAGCTTTCTTT. Translated, it gives CASSLLWDRGAFF.

V is TRBV5-1 and J is TRBJ2-1; TRBD1 matches at 7 bases. Germline loops: CDR1 SGHRS, CDR2 YFSETQ. The CDR3 covers 13 residues. V shed 6 bases and J 4 bases; nucleotides not matched to a gene: 4. CDR3 amino acids: CASTGTDYNEQFF. The CDR3 DNA reads TGCGCCAGCACCGGGACAGATTACAATGAGCAGTTCTTC.

The rearrangement uses TRBV27 and TRBJ2-5; D may be TRBD1 (6 bases). In germline, CDR1 is MNHEY, CDR2 SMNVEV (reference sequence). There are 14 residues in the CDR3. Trimming removed 5 bases at V and 0 bases at J, with 10 bases between. CDR3 sequence reads: CASSTGQYQETQYF. CDR3 in DNA: TGTGCCAGCAGTACGGGACAATACCAAGAGACCCAGTACTTC.

The chain links TRBV6-5 to TRBJ2-1; 10 bases fit TRBD1. Germline V CDR1 and CDR2: MNHEY, SVGAGI. The junction had 11 bases not matched to a gene; V was cut back by 6 bases and J by 9 bases. The CDR3 has 15 amino acids. CDR3 nucleotide sequence: TGTGCCAGCAGCCGCGACTCGGGACAGGGGAGTGAGCAGTTCTTC. Its protein is CASSRDSGQGSEQFF.

This clone occurred a few times. The chain carries TRBV14 and TRBJ1-1; 9 bases map to TRBD1. With V trimmed by 4 bases and J by 5 bases, 5 bases remained unmatched. Germline loops: CDR1 SGHDN, CDR2 FVKESK. The length of the CDR3 is 14 residues. This chain's CDR3 is CASSRRDRETEAFF. The CDR3 nucleotides read TGTGCCAGCAGCCGCAGGGACAGGGAAACTGAAGCTTTCTTT.

This clone was seen just once. V is TRBV2 and J is TRBJ2-4; D is possibly TRBD1 (5 bases). This CDR3 comprises 12 residues. V was pared by 8 bases and J by 7 bases, with 12 bases between. Germline assignment: CDR1 SNHLY and CDR2 FYNNEI. DNA of the CDR3: TGTGCCAGCTTAGGGCAGGGCAACATTCAGTACTTC. Its translation: CASLGQGNIQYF.

This clone was seen a few times. The chain combines TRBV7-2 with TRBJ1-2, with TRBD1 matching over 12 bases. Germline V gives CDR1 SGHTA, CDR2 FQGNSA. The CDR3 has 17 amino acids. The trim removed 5 bases at V and 3 bases at J, leaving 10 bases unmatched. CDR3 in DNA: TGTGCCAGCAGCCCGGGGACAGGGGGCGCGAGATACTATGGCTACACCTTC. This sequence encodes CASSPGTGGARYYGYTF. The whole variable domain, remainder taken from reference TRBV7-2 and TRBJ1-2, is GAGVSQSPSNKVTEKGKDVELRCDPISGHTALYWYRQSLGQGLEFLIYFQGNSAPDKSGLPSDRFSAERTGGSVSTLTIQRTQQEDSAVYLCASSPGTGGARYYGYTFGSGTRLTVV.

The table lists this clone with a count of one. This chain links TRBV6-1 with TRBJ2-5; 7 bases are a match to TRBD1. The CDR3 contains 13 residues. In germline, CDR1 is MNHNS, CDR2 SASEGT. With V trimmed by 11 bases and J by 4 bases, 10 bases remained unmatched. In DNA, the CDR3 is TGTGCCGCGGCAGGCTCAGGGGGAGAGACCCAGTACTTC. It is translated as CAAAGSGGETQYF.

This clone was seen once. The V gene is TRBV29-1, the J gene TRBJ2-1; TRBD2 matches at 12 bases. The CDR3 has 14 residues. CDR1 and CDR2 (germline): SQVTM, ANQGSEA. The V gene end was trimmed by 7 bases and the J gene end by 7 bases; junction bases not matched to a gene: 8. This CDR3 is CSGKTSGSRNEQFF. The DNA of the CDR3 is TGCAGCGGCAAGACTAGCGGGAGTAGGAATGAGCAGTTCTTC.

V gene TRBV18 combines with J gene TRBJ2-3; D is undetermined. The CDR3 spans 13 residues. V was shortened by 6 bases and J by 5 bases, with 12 bases between the two germline ends. CDR1 KGHSH and CDR2 LQKENI come from the germline V gene. The DNA of the CDR3 is TGTGCCAGCTCCCCCTCGGTCGGAGATACGCAGTATTTT. Encoded protein: CASSPSVGDTQYF.

This chain links TRBV29-1 with TRBJ1-2, with 9 bases fitting TRBD1. V was clipped by 3 bases and J by 4 bases; unmatched bases: 9. Germline-derived CDR1 and CDR2 are SQVTM and ANQGSEA. This CDR3 spans 15 amino acids. CDR3 residues: CSVDPGTGLGYGYTF. The CDR3, as DNA: TGCAGCGTTGATCCCGGGACAGGGTTGGGCTATGGCTACACCTTC.

This clone was picked up a small number of times. V gene TRBV4-2 combines with J gene TRBJ1-1; D is uncertain. The germline gives CDR1 LGHNA, CDR2 YNFKEQ. This CDR3 contains 15 residues. V was cut by 3 bases and J by 3 bases, with 14 bases left in between. The CDR3 region has the DNA TGTGCCAGCAGCCATGTAGGGATTGGGGACACTGAAGCTTTCTTT. Encoded protein: CASSHVGIGDTEAFF.

The V call is TRBV30, the J call TRBJ2-5, with D unclear. There are 13 residues in the CDR3. CDR1 is GTSNPN and CDR2 is SVGIG in the germline V gene (reference sequence). V was clipped by 5 bases and J by 0 bases, with 10 bases between them. DNA for the CDR3: TGTGCCTGGGTGTTTAAGGACCAAGAGACCCAGTACTTC. It is translated as CAWVFKDQETQYF.

On this clone: One end of the junction varies from germline; a read error may be responsible. The chain employs TRBV20-1 and TRBJ1-2; D gene unclear. CDR1 is DFQATT and CDR2 is SNEGSKA in the germline V gene (reference sequence). The CDR3 totals 10 residues. This CDR3 reads CSASDTVPFF. CDR3 nucleotides: TGCAGTGCTAGCGATACCGTGCCTTTCTTC.